Shown below are 23 T cell receptor beta chains from a single sample sequenced in a study of Ad26.COV2.S vaccination and SARS-CoV-2 variants. Libraries were prepared by immunoSEQ multiplex PCR; TCRdb keeps only in-frame clonotypes and omits some of them. The sample includes some 460,000 clones, about 88% seen only once; the top ten take about 1.5%. Treatment given: around 19 received Ad26.COV2.S at low or high dose, single or two shots; 5 received placebo; per-sample allocation not given. The study sampled participants on day 63 after the first vaccine or placebo injection. The sample here was peripheral blood, taken in a trial of Ad26.COV2.S vaccine versus placebo. The receptors stem from a person aged 18 to 59 who received the Ad26.COV2.S COVID-19 vaccine or a placebo.

The chain has TRBV7-9 and TRBJ2-7; 14 bases are shared with TRBD2. J was trimmed by 3 bases and V by 3 bases; bases with no gene match: 13. Germline CDR1 and CDR2: SEHNR and FQNEAQ (reference sequence). CDR3 length: 19 amino acids. The CDR3, as DNA: TGTGCCAGCAGCTTTTCGGGTGGGGGACTAGCGGGAGCCAACTACGAGCAGTACTTC. It translates to CASSFSGGGLAGANYEQYF.

CDR3 region: CASLTTGDTEAFF. CDR3 nucleotide sequence: TGTGCCAGCCTAACAACAGGGGACACTGAAGCTTTCTTT. The V and J genes are TRBV2 and TRBJ1-1; 7 nucleotides match TRBD1. The CDR3 consists of 13 residues. Germline-derived CDR1 and CDR2 are SNHLY and FYNNEI. Trimming took 8 bases from V and 3 from J; bases not matched to a gene: 6.

The chain combines TRBV2 with TRBJ2-7; weak D call: TRBD2 (5 bases). Trimming shortened V by 10 bases and J by 1 base, and 17 bases separated the two germline ends. The CDR3 contains 14 residues. CDR1 and CDR2 from the germline V gene are SNHLY and FYNNEI. The CDR3 spells CATQRRIGSYEQYF. In DNA form, the CDR3 reads TGTGCCACCCAAAGGAGGATAGGGTCCTACGAGCAGTACTTC.

V and J are TRBV5-1 and TRBJ1-1, with D hard to call. The CDR3 contains 14 residues. CDR1 SGHRS and CDR2 YFSETQ come from the germline V gene. With 4 bases removed from V and 4 bases from J, the gap between germline ends came to 14 bases. CDR3 coding DNA: TGCGCCAGCAGCAAACTTCAGGATGGCACTGAAGCTTTCTTT. Protein sequence: CASSKLQDGTEAFF.

V is TRBV4-2 and J is TRBJ1-3; tentative D call: TRBD1 (5 bases). V was shortened by 0 bases and J by 0 bases, with 12 bases between the two germline ends. CDR1 is LGHNA and CDR2 is YNFKEQ in the germline V gene. This CDR3 has 17 residues. The CDR3 reads CASSQDRRGPSGNTIYF. CDR3 bases: TGTGCCAGCAGCCAAGATAGGAGGGGTCCCTCTGGAAACACCATATATTTT.

V and J are TRBV5-1 and TRBJ1-4; 7 bases match TRBD1. V lost 3 bases to trimming and J lost 3 bases; unmatched junction nucleotides: 2. The CDR3 totals 14 residues. From germline, CDR1 is SGHRS and CDR2 YFSETQ. Here the CDR3 DNA reads TGCGCCAGCAGCTATCAGGGGGCTAATGAAAAACTGTTTTTT. Translation: CASSYQGANEKLFF.

This chain uses TRBV2 with TRBJ2-7; D is perhaps TRBD1 (5 bases). This CDR3 has 13 amino acids. CDR1 and CDR2 from the germline V gene are SNHLY and FYNNEI. V was trimmed by 6 bases and J by 2 bases, leaving 11 bases between them. CDR3 sequence reads: CASSRDRAYEQYF. The CDR3 nucleotides read TGTGCCAGCAGCAGGGATCGGGCCTACGAGCAGTACTTC.

The J gene is TRBJ2-2, the V gene TRBV18; D is possibly TRBD1 (6 bases). Germline CDR1 and CDR2: KGHSH and LQKENI. V lost 1 base and J lost 7, with 7 bases in between. There are 13 residues in the CDR3. CDR3 region: CASSPQGVGELFF. The DNA of the CDR3 is TGTGCCAGCTCACCACAGGGGGTCGGGGAGCTGTTTTTT.

The chain is built from TRBV5-6 and TRBJ1-1; D unclear. CDR1 and CDR2 from the germline V gene are SGHDT and YYEEEE. This CDR3 comprises 11 residues. Trimming left V 2 bases short and J 11 bases short, with 10 bases between. CDR3 nucleotide sequence: TGTGCCAGCAGCTTTGTGGGAGAGGCTTTCTTT. Protein product: CASSFVGEAFF.

The chain carries TRBV29-1 and TRBJ2-7; 14 bases line up with TRBD2. Germline CDR1 reads SQVTM; CDR2 reads ANQGSEA. The CDR3 is 14 amino acids. With 7 bases clipped from V and 4 bases from J, the junction kept 6 bases outside the gene matches. CDR3 sequence: CSATGLAGAYEQYF. The CDR3 nucleotides are TGCAGCGCAACGGGACTAGCGGGAGCTTACGAGCAGTACTTC.

This chain connects TRBV18 to TRBJ2-5; the match to TRBD1 covers 10 bases. The germline CDR1 and CDR2 sequences are KGHSH and LQKENI. Trimming removed 4 bases from V and 1 base from J; junction bases left unmatched: 15. The CDR3 runs to 19 residues. CDR3 coding DNA: TGTGCCAGCTCACTCATAGTAAAGGTCCGGGACAGGGGCCAAGAGACCCAGTACTTC. Its protein product is CASSLIVKVRDRGQETQYF.

This sequence joins TRBV19 and TRBJ1-1, with D uncertain. Trimming took off 1 base at V and 4 bases at J, with 10 bases between the two ends. CDR3 length equals 14 residues. Germline lookup yields CDR1 LNHDA and CDR2 SQIVND (reference sequence). DNA of the CDR3: TGTGCCAGTAGTATAGGCGGGAACCCCACTGAAGCTTTCTTT. Translation: CASSIGGNPTEAFF.

V is TRBV3-1 (or the pseudogene TRBV3-2) and J is TRBJ2-1; possibly TRBD2 for D (5 bases). This CDR3 has 14 residues. Germline loops: CDR1 LGHDT, CDR2 YNNKEL (reference sequence). V was pared by 2 bases and J by 3 bases, with 8 bases between. The CDR3 loop is CASSQSRGYNEQFF. The DNA of the CDR3 is TGTGCCAGCAGCCAATCACGGGGCTACAATGAGCAGTTCTTC.

J is TRBJ1-2 and V is TRBV13; a weak D match, TRBD1 (6 bases). V dropped 0 bases and J dropped 8 bases, with 10 bases sitting between them. Germline V gives CDR1 PRHDT, CDR2 FYEKMQ (reference sequence). There are 13 residues in the CDR3. CDR3 loop: CASSLGNREGYTF. Here the CDR3 DNA reads TGTGCCAGCAGCTTAGGTAACAGGGAAGGCTACACCTTC.

The V call is TRBV28, the J call TRBJ2-7; the D gene could be TRBD1 or TRBD2 (5 bases each). The length of the CDR3 is 13 residues. From germline, CDR1 is MDHEN and CDR2 SYDVKM. Trimming stripped 8 bases from V and 8 bases from J, with 19 bases between. This CDR3 is CASHSYRDGQQYF. The CDR3 DNA follows: TGTGCCAGCCATTCTTACCGGGACGGACAGCAGTACTTC.

V gene TRBV7-8 combines with J gene TRBJ2-5; the D gene is possibly TRBD1 (6 bases). Per the germline V gene, CDR1 is SGHVS and CDR2 is FQNEAQ. V gave up 3 bases and J gave up 4 bases, with 9 bases separating them. This CDR3 is 13 amino acids long. As DNA, the CDR3 is TGTGCCAGCAGCTTTGGGGGCTTAGAGACCCAGTACTTC. Translating it yields CASSFGGLETQYF.

This sequence joins TRBV4-3 and TRBJ2-7, with TRBD2 matching 8 bases. After removal of 0 bases from V and 2 bases from J, the junction contained 15 bases not matched to a gene. This CDR3 has 19 residues. The germline CDR1 and CDR2 sequences are LGHNA and YSLEER. The CDR3 loop reads CASSQERYLLGTRTYEQYF. CDR3 coding DNA: TGCGCCAGCAGCCAAGAAAGGTACCTCCTAGGGACTAGGACCTACGAGCAGTACTTC.

The chain joins TRBV3-1 (or the pseudogene TRBV3-2) to TRBJ2-7; 8 bases align to TRBD2. The V gene's germline CDR1 is LGHDT and CDR2 YNNKEL (reference sequence). The CDR3 contains 14 residues. The ends lost 3 bases at V and 4 bases at J; junction bases unmatched: 5. CDR3 loop: CASSQFSSGYEQYF. In nucleotides, the CDR3 is TGTGCCAGCAGCCAGTTCTCTAGCGGGTACGAGCAGTACTTC.

The gene calls are TRBV18 and TRBJ1-2; no definite D call. The CDR3 extends over 12 amino acids. Trimming took off 2 bases at V and 8 bases at J, with 9 bases between the two ends. The V gene's germline CDR1 is KGHSH and CDR2 LQKENI. The CDR3 here is CASSPVSTGYTF. DNA for the CDR3: TGTGCCAGCTCACCAGTGTCGACAGGCTACACCTTC.

The chain combines TRBV25-1 with TRBJ1-2, with TRBD1 matching 8 bases. CDR3 length equals 15 residues. Germline V CDR1 and CDR2: MGHDK, SYGVNS. J was trimmed by 4 bases and V by 4 bases; bases with no gene match: 8. The CDR3 reads CASSGGQARTYGYTF. The CDR3 DNA reads as TGTGCCAGCAGTGGGGGACAGGCACGCACCTATGGCTACACCTTC.

DNA of the CDR3: TGTGCCAGCAGTCCAGGGGACTACAACACTGAAGCTTTCTTT. Amino acids: CASSPGDYNTEAFF. The gene calls are TRBV28 and TRBJ1-1; TRBD1 might be the D (6 bases). Deletions cut 5 bases from V and 2 bases from J, with 12 bases between. Germline V gene lookup returns CDR1 MDHEN and CDR2 SYDVKM. The CDR3 extends over 14 amino acids. Filled out from reference TRBV28 and TRBJ1-1, the complete variable domain reads DVKVTQSSRYLVKRTGEKVFLECVQDMDHENMFWYRQDPGLGLRLIYFSYDVKMKEKGDIPEGYSVSREKKERFSLILESASTNQTSMYLCASSPGDYNTEAFFGQGTRLTVV.

The chain combines TRBV29-1 with TRBJ2-1; TRBD2 agrees at 14 bases. Germline CDR1 reads SQVTM; CDR2 reads ANQGSEA. Losses at the gene ends were 3 bases for V and 10 bases for J; bases not matched to a gene: 11. This CDR3 region has 16 residues. The CDR3 sequence is CSVDGMTSGRGDEQFF. The CDR3 DNA follows: TGCAGCGTTGATGGGATGACTAGCGGGAGGGGGGACGAGCAGTTCTTC.

As regards this clone: Other DNA sequences from this sample encode an identical CDR3 as well. This chain links TRBV7-6 with TRBJ1-1; the D is unclear. With 1 base removed from V and 1 base from J, the gap between germline ends came to 7 bases. CDR3 length equals 14 residues. Germline-derived CDR1 and CDR2 are SGHVS and FNYEAQ. CDR3 DNA: TGTGCCAGCAGCTTAGATCCCGGGAACACTGAAGCTTTCTTT. It specifies CASSLDPGNTEAFF.